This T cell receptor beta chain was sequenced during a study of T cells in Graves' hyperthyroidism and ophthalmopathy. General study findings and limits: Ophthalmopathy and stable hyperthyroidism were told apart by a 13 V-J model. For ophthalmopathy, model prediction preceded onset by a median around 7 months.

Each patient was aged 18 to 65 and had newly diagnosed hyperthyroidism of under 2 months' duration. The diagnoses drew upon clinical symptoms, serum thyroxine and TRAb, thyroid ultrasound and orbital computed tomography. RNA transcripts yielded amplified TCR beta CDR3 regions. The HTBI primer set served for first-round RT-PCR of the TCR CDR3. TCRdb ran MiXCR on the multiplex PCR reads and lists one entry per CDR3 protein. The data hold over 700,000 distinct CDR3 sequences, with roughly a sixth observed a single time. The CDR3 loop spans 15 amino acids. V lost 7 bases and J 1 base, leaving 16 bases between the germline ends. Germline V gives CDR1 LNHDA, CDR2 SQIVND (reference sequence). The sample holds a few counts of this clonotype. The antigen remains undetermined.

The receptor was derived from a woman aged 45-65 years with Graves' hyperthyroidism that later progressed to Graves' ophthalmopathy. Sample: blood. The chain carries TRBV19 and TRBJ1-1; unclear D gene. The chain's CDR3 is CASTPTEGKNTEAFF. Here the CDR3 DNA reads TGTGCCAGTACCCCGACGGAGGGAAAGAACACTGAAGCTTTCTTT.